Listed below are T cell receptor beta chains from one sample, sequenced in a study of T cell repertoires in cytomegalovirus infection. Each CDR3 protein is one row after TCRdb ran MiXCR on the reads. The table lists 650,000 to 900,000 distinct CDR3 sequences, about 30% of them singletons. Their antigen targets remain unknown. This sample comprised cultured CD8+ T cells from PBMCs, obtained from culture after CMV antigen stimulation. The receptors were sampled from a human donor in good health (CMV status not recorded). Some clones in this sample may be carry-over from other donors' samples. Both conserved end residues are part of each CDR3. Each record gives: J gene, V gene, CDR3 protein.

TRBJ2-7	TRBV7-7	CASSSGTGTEQYF
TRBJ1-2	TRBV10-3	CAISSQGRDYGYTF
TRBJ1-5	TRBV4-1	CASSQGYGNQPQHF
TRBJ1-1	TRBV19	CASSIDLGSGTEAFF
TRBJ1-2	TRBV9	CASSVDGRYGYTF
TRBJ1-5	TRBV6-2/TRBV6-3	CASSYAVPGGDNQPQHF
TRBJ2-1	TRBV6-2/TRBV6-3	CASSYSFLERGKNEQFF
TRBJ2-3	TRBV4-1	CASSQDPGATDTQYF
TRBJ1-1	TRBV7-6	CASSFREDGNTEAFF
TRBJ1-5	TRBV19	CASTYSTGSNQPQHF
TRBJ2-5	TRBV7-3	CASSQTSGALETQYF
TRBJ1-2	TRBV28	CASRLRGYGYTF
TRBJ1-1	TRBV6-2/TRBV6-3	CASSWTDTEAFF
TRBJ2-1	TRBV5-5	CASSLPTGGHDEQFF
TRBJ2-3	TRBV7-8	CATTGLSTDTQYF
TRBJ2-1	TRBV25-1	CASSGQSRSYNEQFF
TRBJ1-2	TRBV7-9	CASSLLSGGAVDYGYTF
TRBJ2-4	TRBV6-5	CASSYPIGGENIQYF
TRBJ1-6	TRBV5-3	CARSQSNGTEPSREDSPLHF
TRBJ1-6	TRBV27	CASRYTGDSPLHF
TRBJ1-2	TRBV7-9	CASSNKRGQGRWGYTF
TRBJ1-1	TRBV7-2	CASSFGRGGTEAFF
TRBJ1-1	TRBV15	CATSRDRYLNTEAFF
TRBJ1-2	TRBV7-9	CASSKTNYGYTF
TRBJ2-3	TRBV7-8	CASSLARKSTDTQYF
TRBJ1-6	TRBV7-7	CASSRDVYSPLHF
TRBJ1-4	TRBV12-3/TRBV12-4	CASSSRQVSEKLFF
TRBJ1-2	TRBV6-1	CASSVPGGTETNYGYTF
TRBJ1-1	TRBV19	CASSIAIDTEAFF
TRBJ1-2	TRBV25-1	CASSGGSLETATNYGYTF
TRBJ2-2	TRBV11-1	CASSLRRTSHTGELFF
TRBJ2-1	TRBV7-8	CASSPRTSPYNEQFF
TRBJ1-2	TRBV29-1	CSVVDRNYGYTF
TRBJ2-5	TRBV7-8	CASSENLAGWETQYF
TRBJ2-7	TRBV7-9	CASSHGTSYEQYF
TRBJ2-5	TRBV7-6	CASSPLRGHKETQYF
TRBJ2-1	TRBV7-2	CASRWEGAGVEQFF
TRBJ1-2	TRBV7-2	CASSSRDRTGDYGYTF
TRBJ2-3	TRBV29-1	CSALAVTSTDTQYF
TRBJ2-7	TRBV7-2	CASSLELAGLYEQYF
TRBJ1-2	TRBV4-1	CASSPGLGLYFGYTF
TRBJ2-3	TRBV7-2	CASSKEVLAGGGSYRYAVF